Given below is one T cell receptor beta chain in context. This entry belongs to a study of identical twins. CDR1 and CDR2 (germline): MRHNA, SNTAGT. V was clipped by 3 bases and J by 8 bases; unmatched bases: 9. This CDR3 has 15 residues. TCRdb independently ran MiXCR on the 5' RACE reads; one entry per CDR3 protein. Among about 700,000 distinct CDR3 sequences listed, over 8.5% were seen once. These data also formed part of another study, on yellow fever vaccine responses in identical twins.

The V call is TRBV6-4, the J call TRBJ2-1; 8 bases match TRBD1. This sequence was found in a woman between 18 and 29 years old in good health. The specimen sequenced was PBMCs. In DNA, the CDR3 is TGTGCCAGCAGTGAAGGGGCAGGGGGCAACGATGAGCAGTTCTTC. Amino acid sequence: CASSEGAGGNDEQFF.